This T cell receptor (beta chain) came from a study of identical twins. Study findings and constraints: Carriage of fewer insertions was seen in abundant cord blood beta clonotypes, whereas memory repertoires showed none. Findings depended on cross-sectional statistics rather than tracking the same donors.

V gave up 4 bases and J gave up 5 bases; unmatched junction bases: 9. The CDR3 is 16 amino acids. Germline CDR1 LGHDT, CDR2 YNNKEL (reference sequence). TCRdb itself ran the 5' RACE reads through MiXCR, one entry per CDR3 protein. This table holds about 810,000 distinct CDR3 sequences, about 12% found once. This clonotype was observed a few times. Its antigen is not known. These data were likewise used in another study, on yellow fever vaccine responses in identical twins.

The sample comprised PBMCs. V and J are TRBV3-1 and TRBJ2-1, with 9 bases identical to TRBD2. The TCR sequence derives from a woman aged 18-35 years in good health. The CDR3 DNA follows: TGTGCCAGCAGCCCGGGGGCGGGAGGGCCCCACAATGAGCAGTTCTTC. This gives the protein CASSPGAGGPHNEQFF.